Included here is one T cell receptor (beta chain) sequence, with context. The PCR had 60 Vbeta and 13 Jbeta primers. The repertoire was sequenced with immunoSEQ multiplex PCR; TCRdb's copy has only in-frame clones and lacks some. The sample records about 120,000 clones, about 81% being singletons. CDR1 SGHTA and CDR2 FQGTGA come from the germline V gene. CDR3 length: 21 amino acids. V was clipped by 3 bases and J by 5 bases; unmatched bases: 23. The record originates from a study of cytomegalovirus exposure and HLA in healthy donors. Material for sequencing was PBMCs. The origin of this receptor is a woman between 40 and 50 years old in good health and CMV-seropositive. The chain carries TRBV7-3 and TRBJ2-5, with TRBD1 matching over 11 bases. The chain's CDR3 is CASSFPDRQTGTGGYVETQYF. CDR3 in DNA: TGTGCCAGCAGCTTCCCCGACCGACAGACCGGGACAGGGGGATACGTCGAGACCCAGTACTTC.